This TCR beta chain stems from a study of blood T cell repertoires in COVID-19 (dated by TCRdb to about 2020). The study in broad terms: Collaborator samples came from the United States, Italy and Spain and covered acute and convalescent phases of COVID-19. The material from the prospective study consisted of cDNA or gDNA derived from T cells, B-cell-depleted T cells, or PBMCs. The dataset comprised deeply sampled blood TCRbeta repertoires from subjects exposed to, actively infected with, or recovered from COVID-19. A freely available public database, intended as a resource for researchers studying the immune response to SARS-CoV-2, is where the repertoires were released. The samples were drawn from two sources: the first 160 participants of the ongoing ImmuneRACE study, and fewer than 1,500 subjects contributed by 6 global collaborators. A de-identified subject ID, COVID-19 status, age in years and sex were almost always included in the sample metadata. Where available, HLA class I and class II types were obtained from metadata supplied by the sample provider rather than from assay-based typing. Beyond this particular receptor, the publication reports: Clinical and demographic metadata were provided uncurated, with the amount varying by source and participant.

Notes on this clone: Its specific antigen is unknown. No base quality information exists; no much larger clone differs at one position.

The CDR3, from cysteine to phenylalanine, totals 14 residues. Only the CDR3 DNA is retained, 42 bases long and in frame from the first base. The germline V gene sets CDR1 to SGHAT and CDR2 to FQNNGV. V is shortened by 1 base, J by 6 bases, and the region joining them spans 10 bases. Collaborating institutions collected whole blood in K2EDTA tubes following their own protocols. For TCRbeta analysis, collaborators shipped samples as frozen whole blood, isolated PBMCs, or DNA extracted from either of those sample types. The immunoSEQ Assay, a bias-controlled multiplex PCR, was used to amplify TCRbeta CDR3 regions from genomic DNA. Under the source paper's analysis protocol: Within the assay, amplification of reference gene primers was used to estimate how many nucleated cells each sample contained. To quantify the absolute abundance of each unique TCRbeta CDR3 rearrangement, sequence reads were collapsed and filtered. For each sample, productive Simpson clonality was calculated by taking the square root of Simpson's diversity index across productive rearrangements. As stored in TCRdb, this immuneACCESS dataset retains in-frame rearrangements with V and J assigned. A fraction of the clones does not appear; measured against another copy, unresolved V genes explain less than half of the discrepancy, and the remainder lacks a known reason. V and J calls and clone size are copied from that table; D and trimming were computed from the DNA. This sample gives hundreds of thousands of clones in total; approximately 85% of them show up just once. The ten largest clonotypes hold approximately 5% of the sample.

What was sequenced was peripheral blood. Recombination linked TRBV11-2 to TRBJ2-1, with a weak D call of TRBD1 (6 bases match). The clonotype comes from a man aged 50 to 60 with active or convalescent COVID-19. The DNA reads TGTGCCAGCAGCTTAGGCCCCAGGGGCAATGAGCAGTTCTTC. This codes for CASSLGPRGNEQFF.